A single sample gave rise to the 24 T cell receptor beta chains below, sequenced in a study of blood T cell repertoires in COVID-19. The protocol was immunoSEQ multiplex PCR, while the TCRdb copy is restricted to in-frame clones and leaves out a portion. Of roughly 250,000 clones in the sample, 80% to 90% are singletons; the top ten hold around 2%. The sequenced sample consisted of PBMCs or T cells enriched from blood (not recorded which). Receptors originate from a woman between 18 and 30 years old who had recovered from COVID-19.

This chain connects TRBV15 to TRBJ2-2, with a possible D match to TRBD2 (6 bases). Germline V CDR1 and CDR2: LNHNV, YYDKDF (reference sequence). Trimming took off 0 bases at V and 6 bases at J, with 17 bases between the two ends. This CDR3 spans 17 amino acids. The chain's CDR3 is CATSRDRVAERAGELFF. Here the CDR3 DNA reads TGTGCCACCAGCAGAGATAGGGTAGCGGAGCGGGCCGGGGAGCTGTTTTTT.

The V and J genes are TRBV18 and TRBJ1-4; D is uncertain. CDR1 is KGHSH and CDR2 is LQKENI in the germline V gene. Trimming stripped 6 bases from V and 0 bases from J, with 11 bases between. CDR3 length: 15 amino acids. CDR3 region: CASSLRTATNEKLFF. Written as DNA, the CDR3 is TGTGCCAGCTCTCTTCGAACTGCAACTAATGAAAAACTGTTTTTT.

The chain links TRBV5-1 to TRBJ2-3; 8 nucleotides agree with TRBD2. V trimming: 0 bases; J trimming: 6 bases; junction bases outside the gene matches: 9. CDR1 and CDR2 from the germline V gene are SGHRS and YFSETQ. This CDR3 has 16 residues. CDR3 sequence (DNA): TGCGCCAGCAGCTTGGGTCACGGGGGGGCAATGGATACGCAGTATTTT. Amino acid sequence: CASSLGHGGAMDTQYF.

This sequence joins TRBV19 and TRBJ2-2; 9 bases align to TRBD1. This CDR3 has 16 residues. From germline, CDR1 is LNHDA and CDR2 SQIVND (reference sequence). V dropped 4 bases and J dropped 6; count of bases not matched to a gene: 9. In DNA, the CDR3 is TGTGCCAGTAGTAGAACCGGGACAGGGTACGCCGGGGAGCTGTTTTTT. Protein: CASSRTGTGYAGELFF.

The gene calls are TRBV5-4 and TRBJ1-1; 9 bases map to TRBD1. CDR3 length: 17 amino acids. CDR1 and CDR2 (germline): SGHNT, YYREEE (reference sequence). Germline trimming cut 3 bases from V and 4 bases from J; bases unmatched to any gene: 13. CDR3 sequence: CASSSRRTGVGGTEAFF. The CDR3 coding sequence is TGTGCCAGCAGCTCGCGGAGGACAGGGGTTGGAGGCACTGAAGCTTTCTTT.

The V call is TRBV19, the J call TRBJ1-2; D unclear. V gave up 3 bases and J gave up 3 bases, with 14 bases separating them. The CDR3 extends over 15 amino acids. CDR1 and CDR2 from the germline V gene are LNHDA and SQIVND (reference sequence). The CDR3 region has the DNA TGTGCCAGTAGTATCGGAGGACTTAAGGACTATGGCTACACCTTC. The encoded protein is CASSIGGLKDYGYTF. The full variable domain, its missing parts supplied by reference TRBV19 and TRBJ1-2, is DGGITQSPKYLFRKEGQNVTLSCEQNLNHDAMYWYRQDPGQGLRLIYYSQIVNDFQKGDIAEGYSVSREKKESFPLTVTSAQKNPTAFYLCASSIGGLKDYGYTFGSGTRLTVV.

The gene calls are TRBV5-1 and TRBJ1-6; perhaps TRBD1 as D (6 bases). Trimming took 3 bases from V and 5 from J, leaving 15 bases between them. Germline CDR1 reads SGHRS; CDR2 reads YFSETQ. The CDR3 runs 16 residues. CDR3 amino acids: CASSSNDRKNNSPLHF. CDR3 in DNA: TGCGCCAGCAGCTCAAACGACAGGAAAAATAATTCACCCCTCCACTTT.

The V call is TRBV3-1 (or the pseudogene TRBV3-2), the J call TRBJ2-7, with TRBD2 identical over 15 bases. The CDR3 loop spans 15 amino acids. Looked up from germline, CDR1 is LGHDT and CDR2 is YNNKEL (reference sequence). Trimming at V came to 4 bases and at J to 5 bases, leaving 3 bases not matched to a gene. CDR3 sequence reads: CASSPRTSGRDEQYF. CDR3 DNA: TGTGCCAGCAGCCCAAGGACTAGCGGGAGGGACGAGCAGTACTTC.

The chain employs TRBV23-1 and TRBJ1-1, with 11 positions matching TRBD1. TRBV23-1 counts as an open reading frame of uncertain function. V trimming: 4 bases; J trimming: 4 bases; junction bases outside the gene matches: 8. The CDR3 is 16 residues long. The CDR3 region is CASSPGQGERSTEAFF. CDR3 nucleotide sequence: TGCGCCAGCAGTCCGGGACAGGGGGAGCGGAGCACTGAAGCTTTCTTT.

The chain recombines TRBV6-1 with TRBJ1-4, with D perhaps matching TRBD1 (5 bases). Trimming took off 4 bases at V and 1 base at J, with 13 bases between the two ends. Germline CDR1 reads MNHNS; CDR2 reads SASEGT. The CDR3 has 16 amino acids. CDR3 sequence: CASSVRVIGTNEKLFF. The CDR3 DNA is TGTGCCAGCAGTGTCAGGGTAATCGGAACTAATGAAAAACTGTTTTTT.

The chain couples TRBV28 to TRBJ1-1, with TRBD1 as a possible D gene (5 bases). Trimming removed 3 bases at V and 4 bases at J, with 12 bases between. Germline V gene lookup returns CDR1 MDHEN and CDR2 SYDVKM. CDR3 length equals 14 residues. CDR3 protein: CASSLTAKGTEAFF. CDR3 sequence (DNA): TGTGCCAGCAGTTTGACAGCGAAGGGCACTGAAGCTTTCTTT.

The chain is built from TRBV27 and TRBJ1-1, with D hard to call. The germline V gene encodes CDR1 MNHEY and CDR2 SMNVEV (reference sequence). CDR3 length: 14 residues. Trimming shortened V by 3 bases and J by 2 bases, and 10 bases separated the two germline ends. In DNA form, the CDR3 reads TGTGCCAGCAGTTTGTCCGGGAGCAACACTGAAGCTTTCTTT. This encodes CASSLSGSNTEAFF.

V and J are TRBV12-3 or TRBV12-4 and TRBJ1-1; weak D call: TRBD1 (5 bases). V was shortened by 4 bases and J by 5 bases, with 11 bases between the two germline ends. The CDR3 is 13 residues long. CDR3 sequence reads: CASSSKGWTEAFF. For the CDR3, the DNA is TGTGCCAGCAGTTCAAAGGGGTGGACTGAAGCTTTCTTT.

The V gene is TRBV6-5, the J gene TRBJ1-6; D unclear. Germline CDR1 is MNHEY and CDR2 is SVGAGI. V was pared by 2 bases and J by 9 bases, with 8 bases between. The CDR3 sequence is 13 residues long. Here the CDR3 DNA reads TGTGCCAGCAGTTACCTCCGGGGTTCACCCCTCCACTTT. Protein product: CASSYLRGSPLHF.

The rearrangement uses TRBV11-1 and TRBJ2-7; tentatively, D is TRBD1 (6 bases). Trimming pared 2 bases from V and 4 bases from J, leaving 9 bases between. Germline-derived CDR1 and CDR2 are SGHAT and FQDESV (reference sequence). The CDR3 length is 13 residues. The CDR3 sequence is CASSLNRVYEQYF. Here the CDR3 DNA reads TGTGCCAGCAGCTTAAACAGGGTTTACGAGCAGTACTTC.

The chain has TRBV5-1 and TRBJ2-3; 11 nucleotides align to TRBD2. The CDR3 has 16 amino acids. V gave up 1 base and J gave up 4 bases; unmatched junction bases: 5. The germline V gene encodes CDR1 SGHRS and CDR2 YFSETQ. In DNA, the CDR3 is TGCGCCAGCAGCTTGACTAGCGGGGGAGTAGCAGATACGCAGTATTTT. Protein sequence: CASSLTSGGVADTQYF. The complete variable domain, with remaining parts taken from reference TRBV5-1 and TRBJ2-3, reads KAGVTQTPRYLIKTRGQQVTLSCSPISGHRSVSWYQQTPGQGLQFLFEYFSETQRNKGNFPGRFSGRQFSNSRSEMNVSTLELGDSALYLCASSLTSGGVADTQYFGPGTRLTVL.

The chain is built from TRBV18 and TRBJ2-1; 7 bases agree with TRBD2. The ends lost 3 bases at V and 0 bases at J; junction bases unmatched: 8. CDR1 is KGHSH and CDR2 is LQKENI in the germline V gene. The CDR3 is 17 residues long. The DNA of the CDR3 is TGTGCCAGCTCACCCCCACGGGGCGGGAGCTCCTACAATGAGCAGTTCTTC. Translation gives CASSPPRGGSSYNEQFF.

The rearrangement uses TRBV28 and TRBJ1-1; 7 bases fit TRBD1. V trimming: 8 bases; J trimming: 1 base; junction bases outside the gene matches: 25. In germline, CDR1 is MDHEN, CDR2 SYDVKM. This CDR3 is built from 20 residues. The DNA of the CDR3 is TGTGCCAGCGCGGGACAGACGAGTTTCATCGATCCGAGCGGGAACACTGAAGCTTTCTTT. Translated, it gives CASAGQTSFIDPSGNTEAFF.

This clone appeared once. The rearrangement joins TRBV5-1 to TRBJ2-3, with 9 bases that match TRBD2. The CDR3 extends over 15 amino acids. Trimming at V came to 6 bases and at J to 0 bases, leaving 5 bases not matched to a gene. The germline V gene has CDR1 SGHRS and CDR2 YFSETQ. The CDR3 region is CASKGGGASTDTQYF. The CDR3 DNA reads TGCGCCAGCAAAGGCGGGGGGGCTAGCACAGATACGCAGTATTTT.

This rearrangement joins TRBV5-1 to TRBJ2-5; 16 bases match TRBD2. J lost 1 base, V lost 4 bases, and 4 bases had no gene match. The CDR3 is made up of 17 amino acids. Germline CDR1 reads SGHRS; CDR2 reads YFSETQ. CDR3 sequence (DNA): TGCGCCAGCAGCAGAGGGACTAGCGGGGGGGGCCAAGAGACCCAGTACTTC. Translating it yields CASSRGTSGGGQETQYF.

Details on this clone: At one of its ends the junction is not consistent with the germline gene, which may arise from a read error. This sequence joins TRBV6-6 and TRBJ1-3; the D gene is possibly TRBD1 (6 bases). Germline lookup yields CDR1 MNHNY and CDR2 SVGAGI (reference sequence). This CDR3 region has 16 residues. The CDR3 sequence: CASSYSGGGSRNTIYF. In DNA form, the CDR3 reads TGTGCCAGCAGTTACTCTGGGGGGGGCTCTAGAAACACCATATATTTT.

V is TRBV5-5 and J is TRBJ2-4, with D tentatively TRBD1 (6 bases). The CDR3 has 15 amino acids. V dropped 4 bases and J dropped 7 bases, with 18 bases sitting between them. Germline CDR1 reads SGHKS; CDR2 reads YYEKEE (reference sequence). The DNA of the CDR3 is TGTGCCAGCAGCCACCACAAGAGGGGGTCGAACATTCAGTACTTC. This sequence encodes CASSHHKRGSNIQYF.

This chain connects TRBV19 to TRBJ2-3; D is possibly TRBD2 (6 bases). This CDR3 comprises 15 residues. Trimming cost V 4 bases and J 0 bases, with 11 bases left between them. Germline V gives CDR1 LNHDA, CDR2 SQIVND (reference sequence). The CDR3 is CASSSTGLSTDTQYF. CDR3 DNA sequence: TGTGCCAGTAGTAGCACGGGACTCAGCACAGATACGCAGTATTTT. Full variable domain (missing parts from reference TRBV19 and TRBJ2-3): DGGITQSPKYLFRKEGQNVTLSCEQNLNHDAMYWYRQDPGQGLRLIYYSQIVNDFQKGDIAEGYSVSREKKESFPLTVTSAQKNPTAFYLCASSSTGLSTDTQYFGPGTRLTVL.

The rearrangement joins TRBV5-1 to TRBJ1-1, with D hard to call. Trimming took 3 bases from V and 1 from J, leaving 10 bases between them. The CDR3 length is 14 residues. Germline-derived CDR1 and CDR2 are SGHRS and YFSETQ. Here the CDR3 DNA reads TGCGCCAGCAGCTCCCGGGCGGGGAACACTGAAGCTTTCTTT. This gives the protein CASSSRAGNTEAFF.